This TCR beta chain was profiled in a study of T cell repertoires in cytomegalovirus infection. The overall study: Through public TCR beta signatures, both CMV infection and matching HLA type were indicated.

This CDR3 has 15 amino acids. Looked up from germline, CDR1 is KGHSH and CDR2 is LQKENI. The germline V and J ends were trimmed by 5 bases and 5 bases, with 16 bases remaining between them. TCRdb re-analysed the reads in MiXCR, keeping a single row per CDR3 protein. The repertoire holds about 920,000 distinct CDR3 sequences, with around 31% as singletons. About this clonotype itself: Its cognate antigen is unknown.

Study-wide points: CMV carriers with the relevant HLA were identified by cumulative public TCR beta family frequency. HLA-C-restricted CMV-specific TCR beta clonotypes were dominant in the ex vivo response.

The chain carries TRBV18 and TRBJ2-1; tentative D call: TRBD2 (6 bases). This clonotype was sampled from a human donor in good health (CMV status not recorded). Some clones in this sample may be carry-over from other donors' samples. This specimen was cultured CD8+ T cells from PBMCs, taken from culture after CMV antigen stimulation. This CDR3 reads CASSFYAGTDNEQFF. The CDR3, as DNA: TGTGCCAGCTCATTCTACGCCGGGACTGACAATGAGCAGTTCTTC.